Reported below is one TCR beta chain. Per the authors' pipeline: The authors estimated nucleated cell counts from reference gene primer amplification. Measured with immunoSEQ multiplex PCR; TCRdb has only the in-frame clones, and not every one. For V, J and clone size, that table is used; D and trimming come from the DNA. The sample yields around 75,000 clones, about four fifths seen once. These data are taken from a study of blood T cell repertoires in COVID-19. The overall study: The samples span acute and convalescent COVID-19 from the United States, Italy and Spain. Nucleic acid was either cDNA or gDNA, and it came from T cells, B-cell-depleted T cells, or PBMCs.

This CDR3 contains 14 residues. Seattle patient enrollment occurred during active infection, with longitudinal follow-up thereafter. The clonotype originates from a man over 45 with COVID-19, enrolled during active disease. This chain connects TRBV1 to TRBJ1-2; the D call TRBD1 from the table was never checked on the DNA. TRBV1 is listed as a pseudogene. Source material: peripheral blood. The CDR3 coding sequence is TGCACCAGCAGCACCCGGACAGTGCTGTATGGCTACACCTTC. Its translation is CTSSTRTVLYGYTF.